This T cell receptor (beta chain) was documented in a study of blood T cell repertoires in COVID-19. Study details: Spain, Italy and the United States supplied samples that represented acute and convalescent COVID-19.

Recruited during active infection, patients (from Seattle) were subsequently followed longitudinally. Original handling: Estimated nucleated cell counts came from reference gene primer amplification. The assay was immunoSEQ multiplex PCR, and TCRdb's table has in-frame clones only and misses some. V and J calls and clone size come straight from that table; D and trimming were deduced from the DNA. The sample carries under 200,000 clones, approximately 90% recorded once. This TCR was recovered from a woman aged 70-85 years with COVID-19, enrolled during active disease. The specimen sequenced was peripheral blood.

Here the CDR3 DNA reads TGTGCCACCAGCAGGGTGACTAGCGGAGCTGAGCAGTTCTTC. Protein: CATSRVTSGAEQFF. The V call is TRBV15, the J call TRBJ2-1; 9 bases align to TRBD2. The CDR3 is 14 residues long. Germline loops: CDR1 LNHNV, CDR2 YYDKDF (reference sequence). V shed 3 bases, J shed 9 bases, and the junction held 6 bases outside the gene matches.